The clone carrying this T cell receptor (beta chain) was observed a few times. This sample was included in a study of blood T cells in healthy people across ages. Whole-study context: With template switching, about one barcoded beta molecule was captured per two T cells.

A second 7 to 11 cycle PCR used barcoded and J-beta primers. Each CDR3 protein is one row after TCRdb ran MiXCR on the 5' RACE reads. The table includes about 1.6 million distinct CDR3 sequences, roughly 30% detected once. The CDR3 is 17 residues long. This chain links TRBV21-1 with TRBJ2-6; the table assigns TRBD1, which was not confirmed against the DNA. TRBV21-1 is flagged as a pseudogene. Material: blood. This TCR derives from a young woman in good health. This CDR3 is CASSMGGLGSGANVLTF. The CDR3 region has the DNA TGTGCCAGCAGCATGGGGGGCCTAGGCTCTGGGGCCAACGTCCTGACTTTC.